The 25 T cell receptor beta chains reported below all come from one sample, sequenced in a study of beta chain features in type 1 diabetes. Expressed TCRB transcripts got sequenced, as all isolated RNA was reverse transcribed. The method was immunoSEQ multiplex PCR; TCRdb's version includes in-frame clones alone and lacks a portion of them. The sample includes around 190,000 clones, approximately 13% seen only once; the top ten take 0.55% to 0.8%. The sample was central memory CD4+ T cells from blood. Source of these receptors: a woman in her late teens or twenties in good health.

This clone has only a few counts. This chain links TRBV28 with TRBJ2-5, with 12 bases matching TRBD2. With 6 bases clipped from V and 2 bases from J, the junction kept 13 bases outside the gene matches. This CDR3 has 18 residues. From germline, CDR1 is MDHEN and CDR2 SYDVKM. The CDR3 DNA reads as TGTGCCAGCAGGACTAGCGGGAGAGGTCGAAGGGCTCAAGAGACCCAGTACTTC. Its protein product is CASRTSGRGRRAQETQYF. Variable domain in full (rest from reference TRBV28 and TRBJ2-5): DVKVTQSSRYLVKRTGEKVFLECVQDMDHENMFWYRQDPGLGLRLIYFSYDVKMKEKGDIPEGYSVSREKKERFSLILESASTNQTSMYLCASRTSGRGRRAQETQYFGPGTRLLVL.

This chain links TRBV6-1 with TRBJ2-7; D is ambiguous. The CDR3 runs 13 residues. Between the trimmed V and J ends, which lost 11 bases and 5 bases, there was a span of 19 bases. Germline values: CDR1 MNHNS, CDR2 SASEGT. CDR3 nucleotides: TGTGCCGCCACCGTCCCCCAGGTCGACGAGCAGTACTTC. It yields the protein CAATVPQVDEQYF.

This chain joins TRBV5-1 and TRBJ2-7; TRBD1 matches 10 bases. Germline CDR1 SGHRS, CDR2 YFSETQ. This CDR3 has 15 residues. V gave up 0 bases and J gave up 6 bases; unmatched junction bases: 6. The CDR3 spells CASSLEADRGGEQYF. The CDR3 bases are TGCGCCAGCAGCTTGGAGGCGGACAGGGGGGGCGAGCAGTACTTC.

This clone has only one observation. This rearrangement joins TRBV2 to TRBJ1-2; TRBD1 matches 8 bases. There are 16 residues in the CDR3. Germline-derived CDR1 and CDR2 are SNHLY and FYNNEI. J was trimmed by 4 bases and V by 8 bases; bases with no gene match: 15. CDR3 protein: CASLNVRTGLSYGYTF. The DNA for the CDR3 is TGTGCCAGCCTGAACGTCCGGACAGGGTTATCCTATGGCTACACCTTC.

This clone was recorded a few times. As DNA, the CDR3 is TGTGCCAGCGGGACAGGGGTACCCTATGGCTACACCTTC. Its protein product is CASGTGVPYGYTF. The chain uses TRBV27 and TRBJ1-2; TRBD1 aligns across 10 bases. CDR3 length: 13 residues. V was pared by 8 bases and J by 4 bases, with 4 bases of the junction left unmatched. Germline CDR1 and CDR2: MNHEY and SMNVEV (reference sequence).

The chain couples TRBV20-1 to TRBJ1-2, with D hard to call. The CDR3 is made up of 10 amino acids. Trimming took 7 bases from V and 12 from J, leaving 15 bases between them. CDR1 and CDR2 (germline): DFQATT, SNEGSKA (reference sequence). The CDR3 sequence is CSDIVAVHTF. The CDR3 DNA reads TGCAGTGATATAGTAGCGGTCCACACCTTC.

This clone was recorded a few times. V gene TRBV28 combines with J gene TRBJ1-5; TRBD1 is a possible D gene (5 bases). Trimming pared 2 bases from V and 7 bases from J, leaving 12 bases between. The germline V gene encodes CDR1 MDHEN and CDR2 SYDVKM. CDR3 length: 14 residues. This CDR3 is CASSLNTGNQPQHF. Here the CDR3 DNA reads TGTGCCAGCAGTTTAAATACAGGAAACCAGCCCCAGCATTTT. Based on the CDR3 plus reference TRBV28 and TRBJ1-5, the full variable domain is DVKVTQSSRYLVKRTGEKVFLECVQDMDHENMFWYRQDPGLGLRLIYFSYDVKMKEKGDIPEGYSVSREKKERFSLILESASTNQTSMYLCASSLNTGNQPQHFGDGTRLSIL.

This chain links TRBV5-4 with TRBJ1-2; D is undetermined. There are 14 residues in the CDR3. V lost 4 bases to trimming and J lost 8 bases, with 18 bases between them. Germline CDR1 and CDR2: SGHNT and YYREEE (reference sequence). The CDR3 DNA reads TGTGCCAGCAGCGCGGACTGGGAAACAGAGGGCTACACCTTC. It encodes CASSADWETEGYTF.

This clone was seen a few times. The chain recombines TRBV4-3 with TRBJ2-5, with a tentative D call TRBD2 (5 bases). The CDR3 contains 16 residues. Per the germline V gene, CDR1 is LGHNA and CDR2 is YSLEER. Deletions cut 4 bases from V and 7 bases from J, with 22 bases between. The CDR3 sequence: CASSLLAGGPSGTQYF. CDR3 bases: TGCGCCAGCAGCCTCCTGGCGGGTGGTCCCTCCGGGACCCAGTACTTC.

The V gene is TRBV14, the J gene TRBJ2-3; 7 bases map to TRBD1. CDR3 length: 15 amino acids. The ends lost 6 bases at V and 6 bases at J; junction bases unmatched: 12. Germline CDR1 SGHDN, CDR2 FVKESK. The CDR3: CASRKNRQGHDTQYF. In DNA form, the CDR3 reads TGTGCCAGCAGAAAAAACCGACAGGGCCACGATACGCAGTATTTT.

The sample holds a few counts of this clone. The chain has TRBV6-6 and TRBJ2-1; no reliable D call. CDR1 and CDR2 from the germline V gene are MNHNY and SVGAGI (reference sequence). The length of the CDR3 is 13 residues. Deletions cut 2 bases from V and 7 bases from J, with 9 bases between. CDR3 DNA: TGTGCCAGCAGTTACGGAGTTAAGAATGAGCAGTTCTTC. It specifies CASSYGVKNEQFF.

The chain employs TRBV2 and TRBJ1-5, with D maybe TRBD1 (6 bases). The CDR3 is made up of 15 amino acids. Trimming stripped 6 bases from V and 0 bases from J, with 12 bases between. Germline V gene sequence: CDR1 SNHLY, CDR2 FYNNEI. CDR3 in DNA: TGTGCCAGCAGCCGGGACACCCATAGCAATCAGCCCCAGCATTTT. As protein: CASSRDTHSNQPQHF. Filled out from reference TRBV2 and TRBJ1-5, the complete variable domain reads EPEVTQTPSHQVTQMGQEVILRCVPISNHLYFYWYRQILGQKVEFLVSFYNNEISEKSEIFDDQFSVERPDGSNFTLKIRSTKLEDSAMYFCASSRDTHSNQPQHFGDGTRLSIL.

This clone came up a few times. V and J are TRBV6-6 and TRBJ2-3, with 7 bases aligning to TRBD1. V was pared by 5 bases and J by 1 base, with 3 bases of the junction left unmatched. Germline V CDR1 and CDR2: MNHNY, SVGAGI (reference sequence). This CDR3 region has 14 residues. In nucleotides, the CDR3 is TGTGCCAGCAGTCGACAGGGTCGCACAGATACGCAGTATTTT. Its translation: CASSRQGRTDTQYF.

This clone was detected a few times. For the CDR3, the DNA is TGTGCCAGCAGCACAACCCGCTACCTTACAGGGGGGGTCTACAATGAGCAGTTCTTC. Translated: CASSTTRYLTGGVYNEQFF. V usage is TRBV27 and J usage is TRBJ2-1; D perhaps matches TRBD1 (8 bases). The CDR3 is 19 amino acids. From germline, CDR1 is MNHEY and CDR2 SMNVEV (reference sequence). V was cut by 6 bases and J by 3 bases, with 27 bases left in between.

The rearrangement joins TRBV28 to TRBJ2-7; 7 bases agree with TRBD1. Looked up from germline, CDR1 is MDHEN and CDR2 is SYDVKM. V lost 6 bases to trimming and J lost 6 bases; unmatched junction nucleotides: 14. This CDR3 spans 15 amino acids. CDR3 residues: CASRPGQVPTLEQYF. CDR3 nucleotide sequence: TGTGCCAGCAGACCCGGACAGGTCCCCACCCTCGAGCAGTACTTC.

V and J are TRBV18 and TRBJ2-3, with a weak D call TRBD1 (5 bases). CDR1 and CDR2 from the germline V gene are KGHSH and LQKENI. Trimming stripped 1 base from V and 1 base from J, with 9 bases between. The CDR3 covers 15 residues. The CDR3 coding sequence is TGTGCCAGCTCACCACGAACGACAGGCACAGATACGCAGTATTTT. It yields the protein CASSPRTTGTDTQYF.

The V call is TRBV6-6, the J call TRBJ2-7; D is perhaps TRBD2 (6 bases). The germline V and J ends were trimmed by 0 bases and 2 bases, with 11 bases remaining between them. CDR1 is MNHNY and CDR2 is SVGAGI in the germline V gene (reference sequence). The CDR3 is 15 residues long. CDR3 nucleotides: TGTGCCAGCAGTTACTCGATATCGGGGGCCTACGAGCAGTACTTC. It yields the protein CASSYSISGAYEQYF.

The chain carries TRBV7-8 and TRBJ1-1; D ambiguous. CDR1 and CDR2 from the germline V gene are SGHVS and FQNEAQ. Trimming took 5 bases from V and 5 from J, leaving 15 bases between them. There are 14 residues in the CDR3. The CDR3, as DNA: TGTGCCAGCAGCCCCGACCACGAGGTGACTGAAGCTTTCTTT. Amino acid sequence: CASSPDHEVTEAFF.

This chain links TRBV30 with TRBJ1-5, with D unclear. Deletions cut 2 bases from V and 2 bases from J, with 7 bases between. The CDR3 runs to 13 residues. CDR1 GTSNPN and CDR2 SVGIG come from the germline V gene (reference sequence). The CDR3 sequence: CAWSFTGNQPQHF. CDR3 nucleotides: TGTGCCTGGAGTTTCACGGGCAATCAGCCCCAGCATTTT.

The chain employs TRBV6-5 and TRBJ2-7, with a possible D match to TRBD2 (5 bases). The CDR3 is 11 residues long. Per the germline V gene, CDR1 is MNHEY and CDR2 is SVGAGI. The ends were cut back, 6 bases at V and 3 bases at J, with 6 bases in the middle. In DNA form, the CDR3 reads TGTGCCAGCAGCGGGAACTACGAGCAGTACTTC. Amino acids: CASSGNYEQYF.

Of note for this clone: The sample contains more than one DNA sequence encoding this CDR3. The gene calls are TRBV20-1 and TRBJ2-7; D is possibly TRBD2 (5 bases). Between the trimmed V and J ends, which lost 2 bases and 3 bases, there was a span of 5 bases. The germline V gene encodes CDR1 DFQATT and CDR2 SNEGSKA (reference sequence). The CDR3 has 11 amino acids. CDR3 sequence: CSARSGYEQYF. The CDR3 DNA follows: TGCAGTGCTAGAAGCGGCTACGAGCAGTACTTC.

V usage is TRBV27 and J usage is TRBJ2-3; 15 positions match TRBD2. With 5 bases clipped from V and 6 bases from J, the junction kept 6 bases outside the gene matches. Germline assignment: CDR1 MNHEY and CDR2 SMNVEV (reference sequence). The CDR3 spans 16 residues. As DNA, the CDR3 is TGTGCCAGCAGTCCCGGACTAGCGGGAGGGCCTGATACGCAGTATTTT. Residues: CASSPGLAGGPDTQYF.

In its sample, this clone was seen a few times. The chain has TRBV7-9 and TRBJ2-1, with TRBD2 matching over 10 bases. The trim removed 7 bases at V and 2 bases at J, leaving 5 bases unmatched. This CDR3 is built from 15 residues. CDR1 SEHNR and CDR2 FQNEAQ come from the germline V gene (reference sequence). For the CDR3, the DNA is TGTGCCAGCACCTCAGCGGGAGGGCCCTACAATGAGCAGTTCTTC. Encoded protein: CASTSAGGPYNEQFF.

Concerning this clone: This same CDR3 is encoded by further DNA sequences in the sample. V usage is TRBV9 and J usage is TRBJ2-3; the D is unclear. The CDR3 totals 13 residues. Trimming stripped 3 bases from V and 0 bases from J, with 5 bases between. Germline loops: CDR1 SGDLS, CDR2 YYNGEE. CDR3 nucleotides: TGTGCCAGCAGCGCTGGCAGCACAGATACGCAGTATTTT. Its translation: CASSAGSTDTQYF. Based on the CDR3 plus reference TRBV9 and TRBJ2-3, the full variable domain is DSGVTQTPKHLITATGQRVTLRCSPRSGDLSVYWYQQSLDQGLQFLIQYYNGEERAKGNILERFSAQQFPDLHSELNLSSLELGDSALYFCASSAGSTDTQYFGPGTRLTVL.

The chain carries TRBV7-3 and TRBJ2-1, with D possibly matching TRBD2 (6 bases). V was shortened by 2 bases and J by 9 bases, with 20 bases between the two germline ends. CDR1 and CDR2 from the germline V gene are SGHTA and FQGTGA. CDR3 length equals 16 residues. In nucleotides, the CDR3 is TGTGCCAGCAGCTTAGGGGGACTCGGACGGCACAGTGAGCAGTTCTTC. The encoded protein is CASSLGGLGRHSEQFF.